A single sample gave rise to the 12 T cell receptor beta chains below, sequenced in a study of cytomegalovirus exposure and HLA in healthy donors. In the PCR, 60 Vbeta and 13 Jbeta primers were used. Libraries were prepared by immunoSEQ multiplex PCR; TCRdb keeps only in-frame clonotypes and omits some of them. The sample contains roughly 200,000 clones, 70% to 85% of which appear only once. Sequencing was done on a sample of PBMCs. These receptors came from a woman aged 25 to 45 in good health and CMV-seropositive.

This clone was found once. CDR3 sequence reads: CASSQGRIGQPQHF. CDR3 DNA sequence: TGTGCCAGCAGCCAGGGTAGGATCGGACAGCCCCAGCATTTT. The chain links TRBV27 to TRBJ1-5; D may be TRBD1 (5 bases). CDR3 length: 14 amino acids. Trimming took off 6 bases at V and 7 bases at J, with 16 bases between the two ends. Germline V gene lookup returns CDR1 MNHEY and CDR2 SMNVEV (reference sequence).

The chain has TRBV7-2 and TRBJ2-3, with D possibly matching TRBD2 (6 bases). Germline V CDR1 and CDR2: SGHTA, FQGNSA. The V and J ends lost 4 bases and 1 base respectively, with 21 bases between them. This CDR3 contains 18 residues. The CDR3 DNA is TGTGCCAGCAGCTCCCGCAGCGGGTGGGGTGGGGGCACAGATACGCAGTATTTT. Residues: CASSSRSGWGGGTDTQYF.

The CDR3 DNA follows: TGCGCCAGCAGCCGGTACCTAGGGGAGGGGACCATATATTTT. This gives the protein CASSRYLGEGTIYF. V is TRBV5-1 and J is TRBJ1-3; weak D call: TRBD1 (5 bases). This CDR3 is 14 amino acids long. V lost 4 bases and J lost 10, with 18 bases in between. Germline V gene sequence: CDR1 SGHRS, CDR2 YFSETQ.

The rearrangement joins TRBV7-9 to TRBJ1-6, with a possible D match to TRBD1 (5 bases). Looked up from germline, CDR1 is SEHNR and CDR2 is FQNEAQ (reference sequence). Deletions cut 5 bases from V and 2 bases from J, with 10 bases between. The CDR3 is made up of 15 amino acids. CDR3 nucleotides: TGTGCCAGCAGCGCCCAGGGTGCCTATAATTCACCCCTCCACTTT. Amino acid sequence: CASSAQGAYNSPLHF.

V gene TRBV2 combines with J gene TRBJ2-3; tentative D call: TRBD1 (5 bases). V lost 7 bases to trimming and J lost 3 bases, with 11 bases between them. Germline V gives CDR1 SNHLY, CDR2 FYNNEI. This CDR3 region has 13 residues. The CDR3 reads CASKSGLTDTQYF. In nucleotides, the CDR3 is TGTGCCAGCAAGTCAGGGTTAACAGATACGCAGTATTTT.

A word on this clone: At one of its ends the junction is not consistent with the germline gene, which may arise from a read error. V gene TRBV7-9 combines with J gene TRBJ1-1; a possible D gene is TRBD1 (5 bases). Germline CDR1 SEHNR, CDR2 FQNEAQ (reference sequence). The CDR3 consists of 14 residues. The CDR3 DNA sequence: TGTTCCAGCAGCTTAGGGTCGGGGGAGGGTGAAGCTTTCTTT. It is translated as CSSSLGSGEGEAFF.

This chain connects TRBV18 to TRBJ1-2, with 10 bases matching TRBD1. V shed 6 bases and J 8 bases; nucleotides not matched to a gene: 9. CDR3 length: 14 residues. The germline gives CDR1 KGHSH, CDR2 LQKENI. CDR3 sequence: CASSARGQGHGYTF. The DNA for the CDR3 is TGTGCCAGCTCGGCCCGGGGACAGGGGCACGGCTACACCTTC.

This sequence joins TRBV4-1 and TRBJ2-7; 10 nucleotides agree with TRBD2. Germline CDR1 and CDR2: MGHRA and YSYEKL. Losses at the gene ends were 2 bases for V and 5 bases for J; bases not matched to a gene: 6. The CDR3 runs 15 residues. In DNA, the CDR3 is TGCGCCAGCAGCCAACTGGGACTAGCGAACAACGAGCAGTACTTC. Amino acids: CASSQLGLANNEQYF.

V is TRBV9 and J is TRBJ1-1; D is ambiguous. Germline CDR1 and CDR2: SGDLS and YYNGEE. The CDR3 runs to 13 residues. V lost 1 base, J lost 4 bases, and 8 bases lay in between. CDR3 in amino acids: CASSVTAGTEAFF. CDR3 sequence (DNA): TGTGCCAGCAGCGTAACAGCCGGCACTGAAGCTTTCTTT.

V and J are TRBV11-3 and TRBJ2-5; TRBD1 is a possible D gene (6 bases). Germline loops: CDR1 SGHNT, CDR2 YENEEA. The CDR3 loop spans 15 amino acids. The germline V and J ends were trimmed by 0 bases and 0 bases, with 8 bases remaining between them. The CDR3 sequence: CASSLEDRYQETQYF. The CDR3, as DNA: TGTGCCAGCAGCTTAGAGGACAGATACCAAGAGACCCAGTACTTC.

The chain recombines TRBV7-9 with TRBJ1-5; 7 positions match TRBD1. The CDR3 sequence is 16 residues long. From germline, CDR1 is SEHNR and CDR2 FQNEAQ (reference sequence). The J segment lost 2 bases and the V segment lost 3 bases, leaving 7 bases of the junction unmatched. The CDR3 reads CASSLTGKRGNQPQHF. The CDR3 DNA sequence: TGTGCCAGCAGCTTGACAGGGAAAAGAGGCAATCAGCCCCAGCATTTT.

To note about this clone: The same CDR3 also results from other DNA sequences found in this sample. The chain carries TRBV30 and TRBJ2-1; 9 nucleotides agree with TRBD2. V was pared by 4 bases and J by 2 bases, with 6 bases of the junction left unmatched. The germline V gene encodes CDR1 GTSNPN and CDR2 SVGIG (reference sequence). The CDR3 sequence is 15 residues long. The CDR3 loop is CAWTGSGRTYNEQFF. CDR3 nucleotide sequence: TGTGCCTGGACGGGGAGCGGGAGGACCTACAATGAGCAGTTCTTC.